This passage covers 2 T cell receptor beta chains from one sample sequenced in a study of vaccination and CD4 T cells after COVID-19 (dated by TCRdb to 2022 to 2024). The library came from PCR. Reads for this sample came from an Illumina iSeq 100. TCR sequencing of DNA from cultured CD4+ T cells used the Oncomine TCR Beta short-read assay at the Johns Hopkins FTIC core. TCRdb reprocessing: public reads trimmed at Q25 with fastp, clones called with MiXCR, in-frame beta chains kept. Every CDR3 protein is listed once, alongside the most common genes and DNA of its rows. The table for this sample lists some 22,000 distinct CDR3 sequences; roughly 53% of them were counted only once. The leading ten clones occupy about 3% of the sample. The antigens these receptors bind are not known. What this sample's treatment or condition label stands for: roughly 11-day PBMC culture with coronavirus spike peptide pools or control peptides (ViraFEST assay).

Specimen: CD4+ T cells from blood, cultured in vitro. These receptors all come from a human donor who had recovered from COVID-19.

V and J are TRBV24-1 and TRBJ2-1; TRBD2 is a possible D gene (6 bases). This CDR3 is built from 15 residues. Trimming pared 4 bases from V and 5 bases from J, leaving 14 bases between. The germline CDR1 and CDR2 sequences are KGHDR and SFDVKD. The CDR3 reads CATSDPRGTHNEQFF. The CDR3 region has the DNA TGTGCCACCAGTGACCCCCGGGGGACCCACAATGAGCAGTTCTTC.

V gene TRBV19 combines with J gene TRBJ1-2; TRBD1 is a possible D gene (5 bases). The CDR3 is 12 residues long. The V gene's germline CDR1 is LNHDA and CDR2 SQIVND (reference sequence). The V end was cut by 6 bases, the J end by 4 bases, with 9 bases between. CDR3 sequence reads: CASRTDFYGYTF. In DNA, the CDR3 is TGTGCCAGTAGGACAGACTTCTATGGCTACACCTTC.